This T cell receptor (beta chain) was obtained from a study of blood T cell repertoires in COVID-19. This clone appeared once. Generated by immunoSEQ multiplex PCR, the TCRdb table keeps only in-frame clones and is missing some. Of some 200,000 clones in the sample, 70% to 90% are singletons; the top ten hold around 0.93%. The CDR3 is 17 amino acids. The V and J ends lost 5 bases and 0 bases respectively, with 17 bases between them. CDR1 is MNHEY and CDR2 is SMNVEV in the germline V gene (reference sequence). The origin of this receptor is a man aged 60-69 years with COVID-19, enrolled during active disease. V usage is TRBV27 and J usage is TRBJ1-3, with TRBD1 as a possible D gene (6 bases). The sequencing sample was made of peripheral blood. The CDR3 sequence is CASSVPHRVFSGNTIYF. The DNA of the CDR3 is TGTGCCAGCAGTGTCCCCCACAGGGTCTTCTCTGGAAACACCATATATTTT.